The 27 T cell receptor beta chains listed next were all sequenced from one sample in a study of blood T cell repertoires in COVID-19. TCRdb's copy holds only in-frame clones and misses some; the assay was immunoSEQ multiplex PCR. The sample carries around 230,000 clones, roughly 86% recorded once. Sequenced input: PBMCs or T cells enriched from blood (not recorded which). The origin of the receptors is a woman aged 40 to 50 with acute COVID-19.

The chain combines TRBV18 with TRBJ1-5; the D is unclear. The length of the CDR3 is 16 residues. Germline loops: CDR1 KGHSH, CDR2 LQKENI. Trimming took off 2 bases at V and 7 bases at J, with 18 bases between the two ends. The CDR3 region has the DNA TGTGCCAGCTCACCAACACAGAACGGCCTTGGGCAGCCCCAGCATTTT. It codes for CASSPTQNGLGQPQHF.

This clone occurred once. V and J are TRBV7-2 and TRBJ2-2; 10 bases are shared with TRBD2. Germline-derived CDR1 and CDR2 are SGHTA and FQGNSA. This CDR3 contains 16 residues. V gave up 5 bases and J gave up 8 bases; unmatched junction bases: 11. The CDR3 DNA follows: TGTGCCAGCAGCCGTGGGGCTAGCGGGAGAACTGGGGAGCTGTTTTTT. Its translation: CASSRGASGRTGELFF.

The chain has TRBV30 and TRBJ2-7, with TRBD1 as a possible D gene (5 bases). Trimming removed 5 bases at V and 2 bases at J, with 31 bases between. Germline lookup yields CDR1 GTSNPN and CDR2 SVGIG (reference sequence). CDR3 length equals 19 residues. The CDR3 region has the DNA TGTGCCTGGGAACCATTGGGTAGGGAATTTAGGGGTTTCGCCTACGAGCAGTACTTC. Amino acids: CAWEPLGREFRGFAYEQYF.

V and J are TRBV25-1 and TRBJ2-3; 9 nucleotides line up with TRBD2. V trimming: 1 base; J trimming: 2 bases; junction bases outside the gene matches: 7. The CDR3 contains 17 residues. Germline CDR1 is MGHDK and CDR2 is SYGVNS. This CDR3 is CASSESSGLADTDTQYF. CDR3 sequence (DNA): TGTGCCAGCAGTGAATCCTCGGGACTAGCAGACACAGATACGCAGTATTTT.

The chain combines TRBV29-1 with TRBJ1-1, with D unresolved. V was clipped by 0 bases and J by 1 base, with 18 bases between them. This CDR3 contains 17 residues. CDR1 and CDR2 (germline): SQVTM, ANQGSEA. The CDR3 DNA sequence: TGCAGCGTTGAAGATCTTCCCTCGTTGACGGGGAACACTGAAGCTTTCTTT. Translating it yields CSVEDLPSLTGNTEAFF.

The V call is TRBV12-3 or TRBV12-4, the J call TRBJ2-4; possibly TRBD2 for D (5 bases). The CDR3 covers 13 residues. The V end was cut by 3 bases, the J end by 8 bases, with 11 bases between. This CDR3 is CASSFAGWDIQYF. CDR3 sequence (DNA): TGTGCCAGCAGTTTTGCGGGTTGGGACATTCAGTACTTC.

This chain joins TRBV9 and TRBJ2-1; 8 bases align to TRBD2. V lost 3 bases, J lost 5 bases, and 13 bases stayed unmatched. CDR1 and CDR2 (germline): SGDLS, YYNGEE. The CDR3 totals 17 residues. In DNA, the CDR3 is TGTGCCAGCAGCGCCGGTCCGGGACTAGGTTCTAACAATGAGCAGTTCTTC. Protein: CASSAGPGLGSNNEQFF.

The chain is built from TRBV6-1 and TRBJ2-2; unclear D gene. The germline CDR1 and CDR2 sequences are MNHNS and SASEGT. The germline V and J ends were trimmed by 1 base and 8 bases, with 8 bases remaining between them. The CDR3 totals 13 residues. The CDR3 sequence is CASSEVLRGELFF. In nucleotides, the CDR3 is TGTGCCAGCAGTGAAGTTTTGCGAGGGGAGCTGTTTTTT.

This clone appeared a single time. The genes are TRBV7-8 and TRBJ1-2; tentative D call: TRBD1 (6 bases). Looked up from germline, CDR1 is SGHVS and CDR2 is FQNEAQ. The length of the CDR3 is 14 residues. V was trimmed by 4 bases and J by 3 bases, leaving 12 bases between them. DNA of the CDR3: TGTGCCAGCAGCTCTACGGACAGCTACTATGGCTACACCTTC. It yields the protein CASSSTDSYYGYTF.

This sequence joins TRBV2 and TRBJ2-5; the match to TRBD2 covers 8 bases. The V and J ends lost 7 bases and 0 bases, in that order; junction bases with no gene match: 16. Germline CDR1 is SNHLY and CDR2 is FYNNEI. The CDR3 runs 18 residues. CDR3 region: CASTSRQRENAYQETQYF. CDR3 sequence (DNA): TGTGCCAGCACCTCGCGACAGCGGGAGAACGCGTACCAAGAGACCCAGTACTTC.

The rearrangement uses TRBV11-1 and TRBJ2-1; TRBD1 aligns across 7 bases. The germline CDR1 and CDR2 sequences are SGHAT and FQDESV (reference sequence). The ends lost 3 bases at V and 6 bases at J; junction bases unmatched: 2. The CDR3 length is 13 residues. The CDR3 coding sequence is TGTGCCAGCAGCTTCGCAGGGGGCAATGAGCAGTTCTTC. Amino acids: CASSFAGGNEQFF.

This clone was recorded a few times. This sequence joins TRBV11-2 and TRBJ2-1; D is possibly TRBD1 (6 bases). The CDR3 is 14 residues long. The germline V and J ends were trimmed by 6 bases and 7 bases, with 16 bases remaining between them. Germline CDR1 SGHAT, CDR2 FQNNGV. CDR3 DNA sequence: TGTGCCAGCAGACCCATCACAGGGTATAATGAGCAGTTCTTC. Protein: CASRPITGYNEQFF.

The sample holds one count of this clone. This chain uses TRBV7-9 with TRBJ1-5; D gene ambiguous. The CDR3 runs 14 residues. Germline lookup yields CDR1 SEHNR and CDR2 FQNEAQ (reference sequence). Trimming pared 1 base from V and 3 bases from J, leaving 7 bases between. CDR3 loop: CASSLDTSNQPQHF. The CDR3 nucleotides are TGTGCCAGCAGCTTAGACACATCCAATCAGCCCCAGCATTTT.

The V call is TRBV19, the J call TRBJ2-5; tentative D call: TRBD1 (7 bases). Germline V gene sequence: CDR1 LNHDA, CDR2 SQIVND (reference sequence). CDR3 size: 15 residues. V gave up 3 bases and J gave up 5 bases, with 16 bases separating them. The CDR3 nucleotides read TGTGCCAGTAGTATCTCAGGGGGGTTCGAGGAGACCCAGTACTTC. Translation: CASSISGGFEETQYF.

The chain uses TRBV19 and TRBJ1-5; no clear D. The length of the CDR3 is 15 residues. With 3 bases removed from V and 4 bases from J, the gap between germline ends came to 13 bases. Germline CDR1 and CDR2: LNHDA and SQIVND (reference sequence). This chain's CDR3 is CASSMVTGNNQPQHF. DNA of the CDR3: TGTGCCAGTAGTATGGTCACGGGAAATAATCAGCCCCAGCATTTT.

As DNA, the CDR3 is TGCGCCAGCAGTTCTCATGGACAGGGGGAGTCGGAGACCCAGTACTTC. Protein: CASSSHGQGESETQYF. This sequence joins TRBV5-1 and TRBJ2-5, with 10 bases that match TRBD1. This CDR3 spans 16 amino acids. In germline, CDR1 is SGHRS, CDR2 YFSETQ. Germline trimming cut 5 bases from V and 5 bases from J; bases unmatched to any gene: 12.

CDR3 in amino acids: CASSIDYRSVQYF. CDR3 in DNA: TGTGCCAGTAGTATAGACTACAGGTCTGTGCAGTACTTC. This chain connects TRBV19 to TRBJ2-7; TRBD1 is a possible D gene (5 bases). V dropped 0 bases and J dropped 9 bases, with 12 bases sitting between them. The CDR3 has 13 amino acids. Germline V gives CDR1 LNHDA, CDR2 SQIVND (reference sequence).

The J gene is TRBJ1-1, the V gene TRBV6-6; the D gene is possibly TRBD1 (6 bases). V was pared by 1 base and J by 4 bases, with 10 bases between. Looked up from germline, CDR1 is MNHNY and CDR2 is SVGAGI (reference sequence). This CDR3 has 14 residues. The CDR3 loop reads CASSYLLGGTEAFF. The CDR3 DNA follows: TGTGCCAGCAGTTACTTGCTAGGGGGCACTGAAGCTTTCTTT.

V is TRBV4-1 and J is TRBJ1-2; 7 bases fit TRBD1. Germline CDR1 MGHRA, CDR2 YSYEKL. The CDR3 is 14 amino acids. After removal of 6 bases from V and 4 bases from J, the junction contained 8 bases not matched to a gene. The CDR3 coding sequence is TGCGCCAGCAGTCCGACAGGGACAACCTATGGCTACACCTTC. Its translation is CASSPTGTTYGYTF.

The rearrangement links TRBV3-1 (or the pseudogene TRBV3-2) to TRBJ2-1; 8 bases match TRBD2. Germline V gene data show CDR1 as LGHDT and CDR2 as YNNKEL (reference sequence). The V and J ends lost 4 bases and 3 bases, in that order; junction bases with no gene match: 2. The CDR3 covers 14 residues. CDR3 sequence reads: CASSPGGYYNEQFF. The CDR3 DNA reads as TGTGCCAGCAGCCCGGGGGGGTACTACAATGAGCAGTTCTTC.

This clone was counted only a few times. V gene TRBV5-1 combines with J gene TRBJ2-7; tentative D call: TRBD2 (6 bases). The V gene's germline CDR1 is SGHRS and CDR2 YFSETQ. The CDR3 runs to 15 residues. V was clipped by 5 bases and J by 2 bases, with 17 bases between them. Here the CDR3 reads CASSVEGVIPYEQYF. The CDR3 nucleotides read TGCGCCAGCAGTGTGGAGGGAGTGATTCCCTACGAGCAGTACTTC.

The chain uses TRBV11-3 and TRBJ2-1; TRBD1 is a possible D gene (5 bases). The V and J ends lost 6 bases and 10 bases respectively, with 19 bases between them. Germline V gene lookup returns CDR1 SGHNT and CDR2 YENEEA. The CDR3 consists of 14 residues. The CDR3 spells CASRQKGIHREQFF. In DNA form, the CDR3 reads TGTGCCAGCAGGCAAAAGGGGATCCATCGGGAGCAGTTCTTC.

The rearrangement links TRBV19 to TRBJ2-7, with TRBD1 matching over 7 bases. CDR1 is LNHDA and CDR2 is SQIVND in the germline V gene (reference sequence). After removal of 3 bases from V and 3 bases from J, the junction contained 8 bases not matched to a gene. This CDR3 region has 15 residues. The CDR3 sequence is CASSIGTDMRYEQYF. CDR3 coding DNA: TGTGCCAGTAGTATTGGGACAGATATGCGCTACGAGCAGTACTTC.

This clone was observed a handful of times. The rearrangement joins TRBV10-3 to TRBJ1-2, with D hard to call. Trimming cost V 0 bases and J 4 bases, with 12 bases left between them. The CDR3 runs to 15 residues. The germline V gene encodes CDR1 ENHRY and CDR2 SYGVKD. CDR3 DNA sequence: TGTGCCATCAGTGAGTCGGGAGCCGGTGGCTATGGCTACACCTTC. As protein: CAISESGAGGYGYTF.

V usage is TRBV4-1 and J usage is TRBJ1-6, with D possibly TRBD1 on 5 matching bases. Deletions cut 0 bases from V and 0 bases from J, with 15 bases between. The CDR3 totals 19 residues. From germline, CDR1 is MGHRA and CDR2 YSYEKL. In nucleotides, the CDR3 is TGCGCCAGCAGCCAAGACGGAGCAGGGAAAACCTCCTATAATTCACCCCTCCACTTT. Its translation is CASSQDGAGKTSYNSPLHF.

The chain combines TRBV5-1 with TRBJ2-7, with TRBD2 identical over 7 bases. CDR3 length: 15 residues. Unmatched junction bases numbered 5, after V lost 0 bases and J lost 2 bases. The V gene's germline CDR1 is SGHRS and CDR2 YFSETQ. CDR3 in DNA: TGCGCCAGCAGCTTGGTACCTAGCGGAACCTACGAGCAGTACTTC. It translates to CASSLVPSGTYEQYF. The full variable domain, with the rest looked up from reference TRBV5-1 and TRBJ2-7, is KAGVTQTPRYLIKTRGQQVTLSCSPISGHRSVSWYQQTPGQGLQFLFEYFSETQRNKGNFPGRFSGRQFSNSRSEMNVSTLELGDSALYLCASSLVPSGTYEQYFGPGTRLTVT.

The chain recombines TRBV3-1 (or the pseudogene TRBV3-2) with TRBJ2-7, with 8 bases that match TRBD2. The germline V gene has CDR1 LGHDT and CDR2 YNNKEL (reference sequence). Germline trimming cut 4 bases from V and 5 bases from J; bases unmatched to any gene: 10. This CDR3 comprises 15 residues. The CDR3 bases are TGTGCCAGCAGCCCCCGGGGGGGTAAGTACCACGAGCAGTACTTC. As protein: CASSPRGGKYHEQYF.